This T cell receptor (beta chain) emerged from a study of Ad26.COV2.S vaccination and SARS-CoV-2 variants. Regarding the study as a whole: Assessments of TCR breadth and depth may have underestimated the total T cell responses.

This clone was detected only once. Its antigen is not known. Profiling relied on immunoSEQ multiplex PCR, and the TCRdb table lists in-frame clones only, not all of them. The sample lists roughly 680,000 clones, roughly 90% seen once, with about 1.5% in the top ten. The treatment is: roughly 19 received Ad26.COV2.S at low or high dose, single or two shots; 5 received placebo; per-sample allocation not given. Each sample was drawn 63 days after the first injection (of vaccine or placebo). The individual, an adult aged 18-55 years, was a donor in Boston. This CDR3 has 16 residues. Germline lookup yields CDR1 SGHKS and CDR2 YYEKEE (reference sequence). V lost 2 bases, J lost 2 bases, and 15 bases lay in between.

The material sequenced was peripheral blood, taken in a trial of Ad26.COV2.S vaccine versus placebo. This chain joins TRBV5-5 and TRBJ2-3; a weak D match, TRBD1 (6 bases). The origin of this receptor is a person between 18 and 65 years old who received the Ad26.COV2.S COVID-19 vaccine or a placebo. CDR3 loop: CASSFNRDTFTDTQYF. CDR3 sequence (DNA): TGTGCCAGCAGCTTCAACCGGGACACCTTCACAGATACGCAGTATTTT.